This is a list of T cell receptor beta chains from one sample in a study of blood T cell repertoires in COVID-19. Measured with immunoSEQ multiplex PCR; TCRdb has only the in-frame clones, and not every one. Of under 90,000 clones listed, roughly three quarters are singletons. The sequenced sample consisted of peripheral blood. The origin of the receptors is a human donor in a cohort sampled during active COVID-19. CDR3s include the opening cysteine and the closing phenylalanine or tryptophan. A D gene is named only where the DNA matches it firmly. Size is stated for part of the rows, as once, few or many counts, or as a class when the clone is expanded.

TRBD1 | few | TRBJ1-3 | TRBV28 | TGTGCCAGCAGGCCGCAGGGGGAAAACACCATATATTTT | CASRPQGENTIYF
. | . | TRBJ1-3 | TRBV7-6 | TGTGCCAGCAGCTTAGGGGGGGACCCTGGAAACACCATATATTTT | CASSLGGDPGNTIYF
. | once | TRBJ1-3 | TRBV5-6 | TGTGCCAGCAGCTTGGGCCCAGGATCAGGAAACACCATATATTTT | CASSLGPGSGNTIYF
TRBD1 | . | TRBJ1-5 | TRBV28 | TGTGCCAGCAGTTCAGGACAGGGGTTGAATCAGCCCCAGCATTTT | CASSSGQGLNQPQHF
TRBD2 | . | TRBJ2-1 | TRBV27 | TGTGCCTACGCCCCCCCAAGCGGGAGAAGGAATGAGCAGTTCTTC | CAYAPPSGRRNEQFF
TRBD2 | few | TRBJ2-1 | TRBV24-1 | TGTGCCACCAGTGTTCACGGGAGGGCTTCCTACAATGAGCAGTTCTTC | CATSVHGRASYNEQFF
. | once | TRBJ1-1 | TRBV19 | TGTGCCAGTAGTATCGCCAGGGGTGGCACTGAAGCTTTCTTT | CASSIARGGTEAFF
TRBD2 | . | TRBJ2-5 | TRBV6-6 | TGTGCCAGCAGGCTCCGGGACCTCGGGAGGGAGACCCAGTACTTC | CASRLRDLGRETQYF
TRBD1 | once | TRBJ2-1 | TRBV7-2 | TGTGCCAGCCTACGGACAGGGGGCTACAATGAGCAGTTCTTC | CASLRTGGYNEQFF
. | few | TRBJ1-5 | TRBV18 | TGTGCCAGCTCACCAGGACAGTACCCCCAGCATTTT | CASSPGQYPQHF
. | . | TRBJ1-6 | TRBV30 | TGTGCCTGGAGTGTAGATTCGGGGGACAATTCACCCCTCCACTTT | CAWSVDSGDNSPLHF
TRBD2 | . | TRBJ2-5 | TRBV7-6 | TGTGCCAGCAGCCTAGGACTAGCGCACACCCAAGAGACCCAGTACTTC | CASSLGLAHTQETQYF
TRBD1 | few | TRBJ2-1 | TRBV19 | TGTGCCAGTACCACGACAGGGGGCAATGAGCAGTTCTTC | CASTTTGGNEQFF
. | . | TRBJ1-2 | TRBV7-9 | TGTGCCAGCAGCCCCCGGAGGGACGTGGCCCACTATGGCTACACCTTC | CASSPRRDVAHYGYTF
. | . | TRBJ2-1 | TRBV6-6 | TGTGCCAGCAGTTACAAGGTTGTGGGAGTCTACAATGAGCAGTTCTTC | CASSYKVVGVYNEQFF
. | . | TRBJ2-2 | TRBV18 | TGTGCCAGCTCACAGCAGGGGGGCGCGAACACCGGGGAGCTGTTTTTT | CASSQQGGANTGELFF
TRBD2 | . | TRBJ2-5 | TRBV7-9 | TGTGCCAGCAGCCCCCTGGGAGGGGCCCAGTACTTC | CASSPLGGAQYF
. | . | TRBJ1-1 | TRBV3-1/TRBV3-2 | TGTGCCAGCAGCCGAGGTGGTGGGGGGGGAACTGAAGCTTTCTTT | CASSRGGGGGTEAFF
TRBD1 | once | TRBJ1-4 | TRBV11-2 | TGTGCCAGCAGTCTCCGACAGGGGGCAAGGGAAAAACTGTTTTTT | CASSLRQGAREKLFF
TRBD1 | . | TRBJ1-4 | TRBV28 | TGTGCCAGCAGGAACCCCGACAGGGGTAATGAAAAACTGTTTTTT | CASRNPDRGNEKLFF
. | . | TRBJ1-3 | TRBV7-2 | TGTGCCAGCCGACTCGGGGGAAACACCATATATTTT | CASRLGGNTIYF
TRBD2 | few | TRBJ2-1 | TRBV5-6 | TGTGCCAGCAGCCAGACTAGCGGGAGCTACAATGAGCAGTTCTTC | CASSQTSGSYNEQFF
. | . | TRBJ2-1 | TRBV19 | TGTGCCAGCCGAAAGGGGGAGGGCCGTCAAGAGCAGTTCTTC | CASRKGEGRQEQFF
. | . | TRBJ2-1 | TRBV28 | TGTGCCAGCAGTTTTGGGGCCAAGCAGTTCTTC | CASSFGAKQFF
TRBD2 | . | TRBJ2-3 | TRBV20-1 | TGCAGTGCTAGTTTTAGCGGGGGGGAGGCAGATACGCAGTATTTT | CSASFSGGEADTQYF